Following are 18 T cell receptor beta chains from one sample sequenced in a study of T cell changes during pregnancy in multiple sclerosis. Here immunoSEQ multiplex PCR was the method, and the copy in TCRdb shows in-frame clones only, minus some. The sample contains more than 80,000 clones, about nine tenths of which appear only once. Sequencing used PBMCs, obtained in the first trimester of pregnancy. These receptors all come from a female donor in good health, serving as a control in a pregnancy study. Some clones in this sample may be carry-over from other donors' samples.

This clone was recorded once. The chain has TRBV27 and TRBJ2-1; 9 bases are a match to TRBD2. V lost 2 bases, J lost 7 bases, and 15 bases stayed unmatched. CDR3 length equals 18 residues. From germline, CDR1 is MNHEY and CDR2 SMNVEV (reference sequence). The DNA for the CDR3 is TGTGCCAGCAGTTTAATGGCGGGAGGGCCTCCTACAAGGAATGAGCAGTTCTTC. Translated: CASSLMAGGPPTRNEQFF.

CDR3 in amino acids: CASSPGQGGSPLHF. DNA for the CDR3: TGTGCCAGCTCACCAGGACAGGGAGGGTCACCCCTCCACTTT. The chain uses TRBV18 and TRBJ1-6; 8 bases match TRBD1. The CDR3 is 14 residues long. The V segment lost 2 bases and the J segment 10 bases; nucleotides outside the gene matches: 4. Germline lookup yields CDR1 KGHSH and CDR2 LQKENI.

This clone was seen only once. The chain links TRBV2 to TRBJ2-5, with TRBD1 as a possible D gene (6 bases). Germline CDR1 and CDR2: SNHLY and FYNNEI. The CDR3 has 15 amino acids. V was trimmed by 6 bases and J by 7 bases, leaving 21 bases between them. The CDR3 is CASSLVGDKSGTQYF. CDR3 nucleotide sequence: TGTGCCAGCAGCCTAGTGGGGGACAAAAGCGGGACCCAGTACTTC.

This clone was picked up a small number of times. This sequence joins TRBV27 and TRBJ2-1; 12 bases line up with TRBD2. The V and J ends lost 8 bases and 8 bases, in that order; junction bases with no gene match: 7. In germline, CDR1 is MNHEY, CDR2 SMNVEV (reference sequence). The CDR3 covers 14 residues. This chain's CDR3 is CASCLAGGPYEQFF. As DNA, the CDR3 is TGTGCCAGCTGTCTAGCGGGAGGGCCGTATGAGCAGTTCTTC.

The chain couples TRBV5-5 to TRBJ2-7; 7 bases agree with TRBD2. Looked up from germline, CDR1 is SGHKS and CDR2 is YYEKEE (reference sequence). V lost 0 bases to trimming and J lost 4 bases; unmatched junction nucleotides: 7. The CDR3 loop spans 15 amino acids. CDR3 amino acids: CASSLAGGSPYEQYF. Written as DNA, the CDR3 is TGTGCCAGCAGCTTGGCGGGGGGTAGCCCTTACGAGCAGTACTTC.

The genes are TRBV28 and TRBJ2-3; 13 bases agree with TRBD2. This CDR3 region has 17 residues. The V segment lost 6 bases and the J segment 4 bases; nucleotides outside the gene matches: 10. Germline values: CDR1 MDHEN, CDR2 SYDVKM. CDR3 loop: CASSSTSGGAQADTQYF. CDR3 sequence (DNA): TGTGCCAGCAGCTCAACTAGCGGGGGGGCCCAAGCAGATACGCAGTATTTT.

The chain couples TRBV28 to TRBJ1-1; D might be TRBD1 (5 bases). With 2 bases removed from V and 4 bases from J, the gap between germline ends came to 17 bases. The CDR3 spans 16 residues. Germline assignment: CDR1 MDHEN and CDR2 SYDVKM. DNA for the CDR3: TGTGCCAGCAGTTTAGTATTCCGGGGGGTAGGCACTGAAGCTTTCTTT. Translated: CASSLVFRGVGTEAFF.

The CDR3 spells CASSGLAGNTGELFF. CDR3 nucleotides: TGTGCCAGCAGTGGATTAGCGGGGAACACCGGGGAGCTGTTTTTT. The gene calls are TRBV2 and TRBJ2-2, with 7 bases fitting TRBD2. V dropped 4 bases and J dropped 1; count of bases not matched to a gene: 3. The CDR3 has 15 amino acids. Germline CDR1 SNHLY, CDR2 FYNNEI.

The chain combines TRBV6-6 with TRBJ2-7, with 7 nucleotides matching TRBD2. The CDR3 loop spans 13 amino acids. V was clipped by 0 bases and J by 7 bases; unmatched bases: 3. Germline loops: CDR1 MNHNY, CDR2 SVGAGI (reference sequence). In DNA form, the CDR3 reads TGTGCCAGCAGTTACTCCCTCGGGGGGGAGCAGTACTTC. This translates into CASSYSLGGEQYF.

The chain employs TRBV2 and TRBJ1-5; D gene uncertain. With 6 bases removed from V and 7 bases from J, the gap between germline ends came to 16 bases. Germline V gives CDR1 SNHLY, CDR2 FYNNEI. This CDR3 spans 14 amino acids. This CDR3 is CASSGVGSAQPQHF. CDR3 sequence (DNA): TGTGCCAGCAGCGGCGTGGGGAGCGCGCAGCCCCAGCATTTT.

The chain carries TRBV5-8 and TRBJ2-3; TRBD2 might be the D (5 bases). The CDR3 spans 13 residues. Germline V gene sequence: CDR1 SGHTS, CDR2 YDEGEE. With 1 base removed from V and 6 bases from J, the gap between germline ends came to 9 bases. CDR3 nucleotides: TGTGCCAGCAGCTTGCCCGGGGAGGATACGCAGTATTTT. Its protein is CASSLPGEDTQYF.

The CDR3 sequence is CASKRTLYEQYF. DNA of the CDR3: TGTGCCAGCAAACGGACTCTCTACGAGCAGTACTTC. The chain combines TRBV2 with TRBJ2-5, with D tentatively TRBD2 (5 bases). The J call may not be correct, given that the DNA end is closer to TRBJ2-7. The CDR3 length is 12 residues. CDR1 SNHLY and CDR2 FYNNEI come from the germline V gene.

The chain carries TRBV4-2 and TRBJ2-2; possible D gene TRBD2, 6 bases. This CDR3 region has 16 residues. V was trimmed by 5 bases and J by 4 bases, leaving 17 bases between them. Germline CDR1 reads LGHNA; CDR2 reads YNFKEQ. The CDR3 DNA reads as TGTGCCAGCAGCTCCCCCCCTAGCGACCGCACCGGGGAGCTGTTTTTT. This codes for CASSSPPSDRTGELFF.

The chain joins TRBV10-1 to TRBJ2-3; TRBD2 agrees at 7 bases. Losses at the gene ends were 0 bases for V and 5 bases for J; bases not matched to a gene: 8. This CDR3 region has 16 residues. Germline CDR1 WNHNN, CDR2 SYGVQD (reference sequence). The CDR3 spells CASSESRRGGKDTQYF. The CDR3 DNA reads as TGCGCCAGCAGTGAGTCGAGGCGGGGAGGGAAAGATACGCAGTATTTT.

As concerns this clone: The sample holds other DNA sequences that translate to the same CDR3. The chain joins TRBV18 to TRBJ1-1; D unclear. CDR1 is KGHSH and CDR2 is LQKENI in the germline V gene. Trimming cost V 6 bases and J 3 bases, with 11 bases left between them. The CDR3 is 13 amino acids. The chain's CDR3 is CASSPSGDTEAFF. In DNA form, the CDR3 reads TGTGCCAGCTCCCCTTCCGGGGACACTGAAGCTTTCTTT.

The rearrangement uses TRBV10-2 and TRBJ1-5, with a possible D match to TRBD1 (5 bases). The CDR3 runs to 16 residues. Trimming took 1 base from V and 4 from J, leaving 14 bases between them. The germline V gene encodes CDR1 WSHSY and CDR2 SAAADI. The CDR3 sequence: CASSEWGGVGNQPQHF. CDR3 bases: TGCGCCAGCAGTGAGTGGGGGGGGGTGGGTAATCAGCCCCAGCATTTT.

This clone was observed a single time. The V gene is TRBV4-1, the J gene TRBJ1-1, with D hard to call. Germline V gene lookup returns CDR1 MGHRA and CDR2 YSYEKL. This CDR3 is 15 amino acids long. Trimming took 1 base from V and 11 from J, leaving 20 bases between them. The CDR3 bases are TGCGCCAGCAGCCAAGTCTTCGGACTGTTCCTGAGGGCTTTCTTT. It specifies CASSQVFGLFLRAFF.

This clone was counted once. The rearrangement joins TRBV7-8 to TRBJ2-7, with 11 bases matching TRBD2. The germline gives CDR1 SGHVS, CDR2 FQNEAQ. The ends lost 1 base at V and 6 bases at J; junction bases unmatched: 11. The CDR3 loop spans 17 amino acids. The CDR3 protein is CASSLVLAGAPLSEQYF. CDR3 DNA: TGTGCCAGCAGCTTAGTACTAGCGGGGGCCCCACTTTCCGAGCAGTACTTC.